The entry below gives a single TCR beta chain sequence along with its context. Its specificity is not known. This entry comes from a study of identical twins. Study-wide findings and caveats: When twins shared out-of-frame alpha sequences, those sequences had excess low generation probability. Cord blood's abundant beta clonotypes had fewer insertions, unlike memory repertoires. Invariant T cells like MAIT and iNKT could partly confound the zero-insertion analyses.

Germline V CDR1 and CDR2: SQVTM, ANQGSEA. Trimming cost V 4 bases and J 2 bases; bases outside gene matches: 8. This CDR3 has 15 residues. TCRdb itself ran the 5' RACE reads through MiXCR, one entry per CDR3 protein. The sample yields around 530,000 distinct CDR3 sequences, around 15% seen once. The same data also went into a second study, on yellow fever vaccine responses in identical twins. This second report adds: In identical twins, vaccine T cell responses appeared partly shared and partly individual.

V is TRBV29-1 and J is TRBJ1-5; 7 bases agree with TRBD1. This clonotype was sampled from a woman younger than 35 in good health. The sample consisted of CD4+ T cells sorted from blood. The CDR3: CSVVGPGQGNQPQHF. The CDR3 bases are TGCAGCGTTGTCGGCCCCGGACAGGGCAATCAGCCCCAGCATTTT.